Listed here is a single T cell receptor (beta chain). Its antigen is unknown. The treatment was: around 19 received Ad26.COV2.S at low or high dose, single or two shots; about 5 received placebo; per-sample allocation not given. Sample collection was performed on day 63 after the first vaccine or placebo injection. Assay used: immunoSEQ multiplex PCR; TCRdb lists only in-frame clones, some missing. The sample shows around 250,000 clones, approximately 87% of them seen only once. This sample was included in a study of Ad26.COV2.S vaccination and SARS-CoV-2 variants. In the study overall: Donor had been placed in the Ad26.COV2.S arm of the COV1001 trial.

The germline CDR1 and CDR2 sequences are LNHNV and YYDKDF (reference sequence). Between the trimmed V and J ends, which lost 8 bases and 7 bases, there was a span of 15 bases. CDR3 length: 13 residues. Study-wide findings and caveats: Spike-specific TCR breadth was greater after Ad26.COV2.S than placebo. Similar non-spike TCR breadth was observed in recipients of vaccine and of placebo.

Sequenced material: peripheral blood, taken in a trial of Ad26.COV2.S vaccine versus placebo. The sequence was obtained from a person between 18 and 65 years old who received the Ad26.COV2.S COVID-19 vaccine or a placebo. The chain couples TRBV15 to TRBJ1-5; D remains ambiguous. CDR3 in amino acids: CATDRGGQQPQHF. The CDR3 DNA sequence: TGTGCCACCGACCGGGGAGGCCAACAGCCCCAGCATTTT.